This TCR beta chain was captured in a study of T cell changes during pregnancy in multiple sclerosis. Repertoires were generated with immunoSEQ multiplex PCR, while TCRdb's copy carries only in-frame clones and drops some. The data hold some 60,000 clones, with 90% observed a single time. Concerning this clone itself: The identical CDR3 is also encoded by other nucleotide sequences in the sample.

V lost 5 bases and J 3 bases, leaving 11 bases between the germline ends. The germline V gene encodes CDR1 SGHKS and CDR2 YYEKEE (reference sequence). The CDR3 sequence is 13 residues long. The sequencing here drew on peripheral blood, taken in the first trimester of pregnancy. The receptor was derived from a female donor in good health, enrolled as a control in a pregnancy study. The chain employs TRBV5-5 and TRBJ1-1, with D possibly being TRBD1 (6 bases). The DNA of the CDR3 is TGTGCCAGCAGTTTGACAGGAGACACTGAAGCTTTCTTT. Its protein product is CASSLTGDTEAFF.